The source of this T cell receptor (beta chain) is a study of blood T cell repertoires in COVID-19. Profiled with immunoSEQ multiplex PCR; TCRdb holds only in-frame clones, not every one. Of about 340,000 clones listed, approximately 89% are singletons. The TCR comes from a woman aged 18-29 years who had recovered from COVID-19. Sequenced input: peripheral blood.

The CDR3 sequence is CASSLPGLGTEAFF. CDR3 coding DNA: TGTGCCAGCAGTTTACCAGGGTTGGGCACTGAAGCTTTCTTT. The J gene is TRBJ1-1, the V gene TRBV28, with D possibly matching TRBD1 (5 bases). Trimming pared 2 bases from V and 4 bases from J, leaving 11 bases between. Germline V CDR1 and CDR2: MDHEN, SYDVKM. This CDR3 region has 14 residues.